These 10 T cell receptor beta chains originate from one sample sequenced in a study of CD8+ T cells in alopecia areata. The authors extracted RNA and reverse transcribed it into cDNA as the sequencing template. Clones were sequenced by immunoSEQ multiplex PCR, and TCRdb holds only the in-frame ones, with some missing. In the table there are about 97,000 clones, 60% of which are singletons. Treatment given: oral pan-JAK inhibitor, 5-10 mg twice daily. The specimen comprised CD8+ T cells sorted from blood, sampled between weeks 55 and 65, from a patient treated with tofacitinib. Receptors originate from a human donor with alopecia areata.

The chain is built from TRBV14 and TRBJ2-6; no definite D call. Germline V CDR1 and CDR2: SGHDN, FVKESK. Trimming removed 4 bases at V and 1 base at J, with 17 bases between. The length of the CDR3 is 18 residues. For the CDR3, the DNA is TGTGCCAGCAGCCGCTGGGGTGAGCCAATTTCTGGGGCCAACGTCCTGACTTTC. It yields the protein CASSRWGEPISGANVLTF.

The V and J genes are TRBV16 and TRBJ2-3; 8 bases align to TRBD2. The trim removed 3 bases at V and 4 bases at J, leaving 9 bases unmatched. In germline, CDR1 is KGHSY, CDR2 FQNENV. The CDR3 totals 16 residues. CDR3 loop: CASSHGGGPSADTQYF. The CDR3 region has the DNA TGTGCCAGCAGCCACGGCGGGGGGCCTTCCGCAGATACGCAGTATTTT. The full variable domain, in which reference TRBV16 and TRBJ2-3 provide the parts outside the CDR3, is GEEVAQTPKHLVRGEGQKAKLYCAPIKGHSYVFWYQQVLKNEFKFLISFQNENVFDETGMPKERFSAKCLPNSPCSLEIQATKLEDSAVYFCASSHGGGPSADTQYFGPGTRLTVL.

This rearrangement joins TRBV5-6 to TRBJ1-2, with TRBD1 matching over 12 bases. The V gene's germline CDR1 is SGHDT and CDR2 YYEEEE. Unmatched junction bases numbered 6, after V lost 3 bases and J lost 6 bases. This CDR3 comprises 15 residues. The CDR3 region is CASSYGTGGTHGYTF. The CDR3 bases are TGTGCCAGCAGCTATGGGACAGGGGGCACTCATGGCTACACCTTC. The full variable domain, its missing parts supplied by reference TRBV5-6 and TRBJ1-2, is DAGVTQSPTHLIKTRGQQVTLRCSPKSGHDTVSWYQQALGQGPQFIFQYYEEEERQRGNFPDRFSGHQFPNYSSELNVNALLLGDSALYLCASSYGTGGTHGYTFGSGTRLTVV.

The rearrangement links TRBV7-8 to TRBJ2-1; 10 nucleotides line up with TRBD1. CDR1 is SGHVS and CDR2 is FQNEAQ in the germline V gene. This CDR3 is built from 17 residues. Unmatched junction bases numbered 10, after V lost 4 bases and J lost 4 bases. CDR3 nucleotide sequence: TGTGCCAGCAGCTCACCCCGGGACAGGGGAACATACAATGAGCAGTTCTTC. Translating it yields CASSSPRDRGTYNEQFF.

The V gene is TRBV6-5, the J gene TRBJ1-1, with D uncertain. Germline loops: CDR1 MNHEY, CDR2 SVGAGI. This CDR3 has 12 amino acids. Trimming removed 6 bases at V and 5 bases at J, with 10 bases between. This CDR3 is CASRTGETEAFF. The CDR3 DNA sequence: TGTGCCAGCAGAACTGGTGAGACTGAAGCTTTCTTT.

This chain links TRBV7-9 with TRBJ2-1; D ambiguous. CDR1 is SEHNR, CDR2 FQNEAQ, per germline (reference sequence). Trimming removed 2 bases from V and 7 bases from J, with 12 bases in between. The CDR3 consists of 14 residues. CDR3 coding DNA: TGTGCCAGCAGCTTAATGAACGGTGCTAATGAGCAGTTCTTC. The encoded protein is CASSLMNGANEQFF.

CDR3 sequence reads: CASSLTGSTDTQYF. DNA for the CDR3: TGTGCCAGCAGCCTGACAGGGTCCACAGATACGCAGTATTTT. This chain connects TRBV7-9 to TRBJ2-3; TRBD1 agrees at 7 bases. The CDR3 totals 14 residues. Germline CDR1 and CDR2: SEHNR and FQNEAQ (reference sequence). V shed 5 bases and J 2 bases; nucleotides not matched to a gene: 4.

V gene TRBV29-1 combines with J gene TRBJ2-7, with D perhaps matching TRBD1 or TRBD2 (5 bases each). Trimming took 4 bases from V and 0 from J, leaving 16 bases between them. Germline V CDR1 and CDR2: SQVTM, ANQGSEA. The CDR3 covers 15 residues. The CDR3 DNA follows: TGCAGCGTTGTCTTCCTGGGGGTCGGCTCCTACGAGCAGTACTTC. Its translation: CSVVFLGVGSYEQYF.

The V gene is TRBV2, the J gene TRBJ2-1; D unclear. There are 15 residues in the CDR3. CDR1 and CDR2 (germline): SNHLY, FYNNEI. V gave up 1 base and J gave up 2 bases, with 9 bases separating them. The CDR3 nucleotides read TGTGCCAGCAGTGAAGACAGCCCACCCTACAATGAGCAGTTCTTC. Translating it yields CASSEDSPPYNEQFF.

The chain uses TRBV6-5 and TRBJ2-6; no clear D gene. The V gene's germline CDR1 is MNHEY and CDR2 SVGAGI. This CDR3 region has 12 residues. V lost 11 bases, J lost 0 bases, and 5 bases lay in between. This CDR3 reads CAASSGANVLTF. The CDR3 DNA is TGTGCCGCAAGCTCTGGGGCCAACGTCCTGACTTTC.